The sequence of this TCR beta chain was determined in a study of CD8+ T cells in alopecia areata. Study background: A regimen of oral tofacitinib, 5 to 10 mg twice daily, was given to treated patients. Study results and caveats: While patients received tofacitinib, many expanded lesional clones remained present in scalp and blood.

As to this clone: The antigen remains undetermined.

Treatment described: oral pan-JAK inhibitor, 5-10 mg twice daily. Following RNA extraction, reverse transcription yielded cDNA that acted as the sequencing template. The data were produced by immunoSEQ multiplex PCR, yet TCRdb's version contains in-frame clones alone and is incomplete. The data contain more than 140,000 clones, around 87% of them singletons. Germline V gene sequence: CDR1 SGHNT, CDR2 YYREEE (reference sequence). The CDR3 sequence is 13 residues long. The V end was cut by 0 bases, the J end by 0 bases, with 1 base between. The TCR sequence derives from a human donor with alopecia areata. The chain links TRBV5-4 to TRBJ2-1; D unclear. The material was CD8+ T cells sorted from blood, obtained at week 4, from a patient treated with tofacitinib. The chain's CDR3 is CASSLDSYNEQFF. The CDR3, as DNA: TGTGCCAGCAGCTTGGACTCCTACAATGAGCAGTTCTTC.